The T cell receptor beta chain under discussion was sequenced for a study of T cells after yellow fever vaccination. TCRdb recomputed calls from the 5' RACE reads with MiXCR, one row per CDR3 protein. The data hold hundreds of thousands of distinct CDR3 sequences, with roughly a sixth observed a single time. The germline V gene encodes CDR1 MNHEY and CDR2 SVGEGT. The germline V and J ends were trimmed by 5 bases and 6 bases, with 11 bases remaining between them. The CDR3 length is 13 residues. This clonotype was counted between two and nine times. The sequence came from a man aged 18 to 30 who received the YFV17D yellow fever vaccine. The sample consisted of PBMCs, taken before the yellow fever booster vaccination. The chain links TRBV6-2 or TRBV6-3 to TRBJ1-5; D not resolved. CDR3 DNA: TGTGCCAGCAGTGACCACGTTACTCAGCCCCAGCATTTT. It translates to CASSDHVTQPQHF.